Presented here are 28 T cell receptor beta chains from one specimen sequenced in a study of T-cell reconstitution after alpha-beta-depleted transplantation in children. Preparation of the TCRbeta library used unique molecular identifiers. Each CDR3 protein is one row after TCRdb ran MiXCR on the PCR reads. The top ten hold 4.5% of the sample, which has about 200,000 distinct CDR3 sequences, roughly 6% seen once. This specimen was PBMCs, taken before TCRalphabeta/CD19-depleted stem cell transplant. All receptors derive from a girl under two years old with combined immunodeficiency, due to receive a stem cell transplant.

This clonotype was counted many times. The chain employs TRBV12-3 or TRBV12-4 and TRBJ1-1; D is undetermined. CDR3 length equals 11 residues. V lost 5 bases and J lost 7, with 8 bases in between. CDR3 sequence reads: CASSRNLEAFF. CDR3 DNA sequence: TGTGCCAGCAGTCGAAACCTTGAAGCTTTCTTT.

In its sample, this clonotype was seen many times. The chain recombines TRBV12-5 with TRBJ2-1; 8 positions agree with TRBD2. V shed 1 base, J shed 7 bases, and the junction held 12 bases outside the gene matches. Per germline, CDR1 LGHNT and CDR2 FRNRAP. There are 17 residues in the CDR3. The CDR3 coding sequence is TGTGCTAGTGGTTTGGATCGGGGGGGGACACCTGGGAATGAGCAGTTCTTC. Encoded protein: CASGLDRGGTPGNEQFF. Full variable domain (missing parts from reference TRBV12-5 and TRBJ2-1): DARVTQTPRHKVTEMGQEVTMRCQPILGHNTVFWYRQTMMQGLELLAYFRNRAPLDDSGMPKDRFSAEMPDATLATLKIQPSEPRDSAVYFCASGLDRGGTPGNEQFFGPGTRLTVL.

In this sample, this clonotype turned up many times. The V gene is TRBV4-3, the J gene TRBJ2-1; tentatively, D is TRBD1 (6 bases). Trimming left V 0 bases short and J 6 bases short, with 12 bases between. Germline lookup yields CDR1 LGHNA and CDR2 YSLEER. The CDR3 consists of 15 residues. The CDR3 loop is CASSQDRGTPNEQFF. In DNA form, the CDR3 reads TGCGCCAGCAGCCAAGATAGGGGGACGCCCAATGAGCAGTTCTTC.

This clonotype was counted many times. The CDR3 region has the DNA TGTGCCAGCAGCCAAGATAGATTAACCAATGAGCAGTTCTTC. This translates into CASSQDRLTNEQFF. This chain joins TRBV4-2 and TRBJ2-1; no clear D. The V and J ends lost 0 bases and 6 bases respectively, with 9 bases between them. The CDR3 runs 14 residues. In germline, CDR1 is LGHNA, CDR2 YNFKEQ.

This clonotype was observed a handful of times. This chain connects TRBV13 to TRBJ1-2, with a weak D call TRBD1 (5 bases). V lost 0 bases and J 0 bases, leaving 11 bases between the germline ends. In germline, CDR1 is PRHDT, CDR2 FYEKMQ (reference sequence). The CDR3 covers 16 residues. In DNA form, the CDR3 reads TGTGCCAGCAGCTTAGGCGGGGGACCAACTAACTATGGCTACACCTTC. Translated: CASSLGGGPTNYGYTF.

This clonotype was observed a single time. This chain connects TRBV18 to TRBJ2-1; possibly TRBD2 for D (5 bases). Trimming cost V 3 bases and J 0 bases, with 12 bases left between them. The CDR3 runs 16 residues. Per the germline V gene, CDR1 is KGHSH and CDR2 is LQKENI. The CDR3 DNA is TGTGCCAGCTCACCGGACTTTCCGAGCTCCTACAATGAGCAGTTCTTC. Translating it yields CASSPDFPSSYNEQFF.

The CDR3 spells CASSPGGVAKNIQYF. The CDR3 DNA is TGTGCCAGCAGCCCCGGTGGCGTAGCCAAAAACATTCAGTACTTC. V and J are TRBV7-6 and TRBJ2-4; D unresolved. From germline, CDR1 is SGHVS and CDR2 FNYEAQ. This CDR3 spans 15 amino acids. V gave up 5 bases and J gave up 0 bases, with 11 bases separating them.

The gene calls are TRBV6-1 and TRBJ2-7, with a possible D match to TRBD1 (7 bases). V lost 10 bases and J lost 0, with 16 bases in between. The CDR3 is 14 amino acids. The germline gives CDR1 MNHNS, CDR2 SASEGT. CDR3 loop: CATAQGGGSYEQYF. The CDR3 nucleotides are TGTGCCACAGCCCAGGGGGGCGGCTCCTACGAGCAGTACTTC.

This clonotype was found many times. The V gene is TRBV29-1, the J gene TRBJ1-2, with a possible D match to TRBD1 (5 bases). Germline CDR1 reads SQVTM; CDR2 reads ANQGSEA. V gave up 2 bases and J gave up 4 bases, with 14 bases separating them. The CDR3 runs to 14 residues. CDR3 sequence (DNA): TGCAGCGTTGAAAACCTAAGGGGTGGCTATGGCTACACCTTC. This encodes CSVENLRGGYGYTF.

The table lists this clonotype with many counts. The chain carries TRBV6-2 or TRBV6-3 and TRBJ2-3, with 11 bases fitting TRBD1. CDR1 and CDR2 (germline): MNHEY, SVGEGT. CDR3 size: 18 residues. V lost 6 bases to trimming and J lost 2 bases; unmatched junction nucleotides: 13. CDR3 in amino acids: CASSLLYRTGGHTDTQYF. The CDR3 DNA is TGTGCCAGCAGCTTACTTTACCGGACAGGGGGCCACACAGATACGCAGTATTTT.

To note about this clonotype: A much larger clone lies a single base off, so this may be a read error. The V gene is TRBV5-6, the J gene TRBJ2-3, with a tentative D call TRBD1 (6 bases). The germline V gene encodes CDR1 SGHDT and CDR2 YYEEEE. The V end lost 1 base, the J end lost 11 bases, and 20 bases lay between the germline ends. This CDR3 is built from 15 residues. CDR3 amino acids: CASSLSAGAWNMQYF. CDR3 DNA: TGTGCCAGCAGCTTGAGCGCAGGGGCGTGGAATATGCAGTATTTT.

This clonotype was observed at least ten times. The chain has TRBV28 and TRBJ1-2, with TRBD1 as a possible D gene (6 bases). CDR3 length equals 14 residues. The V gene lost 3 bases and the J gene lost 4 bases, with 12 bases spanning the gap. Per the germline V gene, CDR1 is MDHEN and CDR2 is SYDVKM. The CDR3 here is CASSLGARGYGYTF. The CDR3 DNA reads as TGTGCCAGCAGTTTGGGGGCGAGGGGCTATGGCTACACCTTC.

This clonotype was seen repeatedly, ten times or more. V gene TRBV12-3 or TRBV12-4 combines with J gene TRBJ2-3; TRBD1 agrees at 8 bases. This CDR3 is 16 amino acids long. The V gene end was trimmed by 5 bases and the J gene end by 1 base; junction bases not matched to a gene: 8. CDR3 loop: CASSIEDRVRTDTQYF. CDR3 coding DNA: TGTGCCAGCAGTATCGAGGACAGGGTGCGCACAGATACGCAGTATTTT.

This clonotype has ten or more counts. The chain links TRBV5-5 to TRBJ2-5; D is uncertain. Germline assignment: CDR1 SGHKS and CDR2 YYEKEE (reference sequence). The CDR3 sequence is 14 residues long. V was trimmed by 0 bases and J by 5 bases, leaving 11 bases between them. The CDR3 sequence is CASSLGVLEETQYF. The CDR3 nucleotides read TGTGCCAGCAGCTTGGGAGTCTTAGAGGAGACCCAGTACTTC.

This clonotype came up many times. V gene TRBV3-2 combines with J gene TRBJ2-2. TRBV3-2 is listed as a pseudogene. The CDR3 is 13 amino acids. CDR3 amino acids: CASRWTNTGELFF. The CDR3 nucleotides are TGTGCCAGCAGGTGGACGAACACCGGGGAGCTGTTTTTT.

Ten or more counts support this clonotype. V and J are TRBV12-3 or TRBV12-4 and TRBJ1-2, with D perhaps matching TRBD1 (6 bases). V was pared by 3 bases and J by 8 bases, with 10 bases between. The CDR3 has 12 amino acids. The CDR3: CASSFGGAGYTF. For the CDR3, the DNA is TGTGCCAGCAGTTTTGGGGGCGCGGGCTACACCTTC.

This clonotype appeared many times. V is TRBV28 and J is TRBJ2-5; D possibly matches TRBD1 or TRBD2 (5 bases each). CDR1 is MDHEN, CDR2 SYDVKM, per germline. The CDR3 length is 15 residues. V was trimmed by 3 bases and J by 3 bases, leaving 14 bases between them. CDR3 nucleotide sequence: TGTGCCAGCAGTTTTGATTTTCGAGGGGAAGAGACCCAGTACTTC. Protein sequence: CASSFDFRGEETQYF.

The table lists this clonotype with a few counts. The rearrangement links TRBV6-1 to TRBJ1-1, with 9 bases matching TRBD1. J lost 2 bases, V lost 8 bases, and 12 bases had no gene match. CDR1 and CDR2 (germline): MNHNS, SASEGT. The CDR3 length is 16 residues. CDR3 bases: TGTGCCAGCCTTTTTACGGGACAGGGCGTAAACACTGAAGCTTTCTTT. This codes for CASLFTGQGVNTEAFF.

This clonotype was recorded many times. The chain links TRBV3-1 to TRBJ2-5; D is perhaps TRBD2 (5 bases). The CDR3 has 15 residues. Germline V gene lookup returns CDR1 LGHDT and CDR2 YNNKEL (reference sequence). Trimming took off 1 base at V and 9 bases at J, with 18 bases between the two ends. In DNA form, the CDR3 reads TGTGCCAGCAGCCAAGGCCCAGGACTCGAAAGGCCCCAGTACTTC. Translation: CASSQGPGLERPQYF.

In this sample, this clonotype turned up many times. CDR3 loop: CASSLVGNTGELFF. In nucleotides, the CDR3 is TGTGCCAGCAGTTTAGTCGGAAACACCGGGGAGCTGTTTTTT. The chain uses TRBV12-3 or TRBV12-4 and TRBJ2-2; no clear D. This CDR3 comprises 14 residues. V was clipped by 1 base and J by 2 bases, with 5 bases between them.

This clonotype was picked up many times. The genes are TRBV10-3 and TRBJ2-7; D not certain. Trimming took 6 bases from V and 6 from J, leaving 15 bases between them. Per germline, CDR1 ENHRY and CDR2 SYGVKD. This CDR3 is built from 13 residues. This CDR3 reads CAISGWWFGEQYF. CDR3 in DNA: TGTGCCATCAGCGGGTGGTGGTTCGGCGAGCAGTACTTC.

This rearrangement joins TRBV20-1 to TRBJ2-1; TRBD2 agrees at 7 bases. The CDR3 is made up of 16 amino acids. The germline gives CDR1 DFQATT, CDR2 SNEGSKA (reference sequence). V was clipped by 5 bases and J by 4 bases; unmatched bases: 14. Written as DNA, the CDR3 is TGCAGTGCTGGAGCGGGGAGGGTATTCCTGTACAATGAGCAGTTCTTC. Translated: CSAGAGRVFLYNEQFF.

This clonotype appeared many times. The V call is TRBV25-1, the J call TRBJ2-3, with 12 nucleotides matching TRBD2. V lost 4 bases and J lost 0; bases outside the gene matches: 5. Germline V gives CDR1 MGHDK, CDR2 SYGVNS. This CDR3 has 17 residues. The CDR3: CASSGGTSGFSTDTQYF. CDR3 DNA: TGTGCCAGCAGTGGAGGGACTAGCGGGTTCAGCACAGATACGCAGTATTTT.

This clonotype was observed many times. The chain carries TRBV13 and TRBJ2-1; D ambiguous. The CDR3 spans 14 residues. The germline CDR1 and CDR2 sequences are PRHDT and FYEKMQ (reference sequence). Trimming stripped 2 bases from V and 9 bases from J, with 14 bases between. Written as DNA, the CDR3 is TGTGCCAGCAGCTTAACCGATCCGAGATCTGAGCAGTTCTTC. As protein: CASSLTDPRSEQFF.

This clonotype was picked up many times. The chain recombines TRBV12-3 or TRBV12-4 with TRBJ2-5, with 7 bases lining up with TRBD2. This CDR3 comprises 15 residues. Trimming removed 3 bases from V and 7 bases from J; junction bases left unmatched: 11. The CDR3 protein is CASSFSAGIAGTQYF. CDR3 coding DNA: TGTGCCAGCAGTTTTTCAGCGGGAATCGCGGGGACCCAGTACTTC.

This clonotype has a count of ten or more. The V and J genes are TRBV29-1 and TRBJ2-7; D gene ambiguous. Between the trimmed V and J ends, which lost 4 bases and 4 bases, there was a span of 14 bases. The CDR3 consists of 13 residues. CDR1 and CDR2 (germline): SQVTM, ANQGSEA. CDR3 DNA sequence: TGCAGCGTTGTTTGGCCAAACACTTACGAGCAGTACTTC. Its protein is CSVVWPNTYEQYF.

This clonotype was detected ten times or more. In nucleotides, the CDR3 is TGTGCCAGCAGCTTAGGAGGGGGTGAAAATGAGCAGTTCTTC. Translating it yields CASSLGGGENEQFF. The chain carries TRBV7-6 and TRBJ2-1, with D maybe TRBD1 (6 bases). The CDR3 loop spans 14 amino acids. V gave up 1 base and J gave up 7 bases, with 11 bases separating them. Germline CDR1 is SGHVS and CDR2 is FNYEAQ.

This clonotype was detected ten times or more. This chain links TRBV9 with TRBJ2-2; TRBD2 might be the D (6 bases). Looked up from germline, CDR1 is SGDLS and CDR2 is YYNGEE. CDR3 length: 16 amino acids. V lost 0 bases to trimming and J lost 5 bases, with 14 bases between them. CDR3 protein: CASSVVGTSSTGELFF. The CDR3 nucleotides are TGTGCCAGCAGCGTAGTAGGAACTAGCAGTACCGGGGAGCTGTTTTTT.